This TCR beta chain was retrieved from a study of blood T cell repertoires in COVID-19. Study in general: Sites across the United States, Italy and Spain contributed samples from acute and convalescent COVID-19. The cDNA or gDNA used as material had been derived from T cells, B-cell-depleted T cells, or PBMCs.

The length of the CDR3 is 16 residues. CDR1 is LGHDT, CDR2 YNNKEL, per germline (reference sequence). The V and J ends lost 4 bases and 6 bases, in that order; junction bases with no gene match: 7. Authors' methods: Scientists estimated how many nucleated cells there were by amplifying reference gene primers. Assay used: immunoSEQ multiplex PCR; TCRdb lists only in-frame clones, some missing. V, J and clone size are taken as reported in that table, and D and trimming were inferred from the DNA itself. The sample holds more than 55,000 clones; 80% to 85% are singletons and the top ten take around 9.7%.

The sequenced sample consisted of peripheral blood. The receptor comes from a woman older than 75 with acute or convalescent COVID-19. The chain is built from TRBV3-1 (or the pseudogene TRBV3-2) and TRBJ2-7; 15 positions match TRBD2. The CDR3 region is CASSPWTSGGAREQYF. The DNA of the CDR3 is TGTGCCAGCAGCCCCTGGACTAGCGGGGGGGCCCGCGAGCAGTACTTC.